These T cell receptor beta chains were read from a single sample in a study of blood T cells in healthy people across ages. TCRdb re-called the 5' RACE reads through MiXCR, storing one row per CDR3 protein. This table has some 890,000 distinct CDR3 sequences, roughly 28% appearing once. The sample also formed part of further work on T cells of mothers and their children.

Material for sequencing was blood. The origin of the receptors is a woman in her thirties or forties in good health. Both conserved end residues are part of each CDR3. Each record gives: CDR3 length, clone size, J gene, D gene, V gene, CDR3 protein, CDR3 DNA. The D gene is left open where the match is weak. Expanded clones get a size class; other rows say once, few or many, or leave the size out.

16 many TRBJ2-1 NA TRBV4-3 CASSPMGRSSYNEQFF TGCGCCAGCAGCCCAATGGGTAGGTCCTCCTACAATGAGCAGTTCTTC
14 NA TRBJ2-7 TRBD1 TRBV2 CASVRDRGTHEQYF TGTGCCAGCGTCCGGGACAGGGGGACCCACGAGCAGTACTTC
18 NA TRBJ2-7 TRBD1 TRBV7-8 CAGNTGQGRVGSFDEQYF TGTGCCGGCAATACAGGACAGGGGCGTGTGGGATCTTTCGACGAGCAGTACTTC
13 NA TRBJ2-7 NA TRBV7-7 CASSWGNSYEQYF TGTGCTAGCAGTTGGGGCAACTCCTACGAGCAGTACTTC
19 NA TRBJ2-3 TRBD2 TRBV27 CASTLTAALAGDLTDTQYF TGTGCCAGCACCCTCACAGCGGCACTAGCGGGGGATCTAACAGATACGCAGTATTTT
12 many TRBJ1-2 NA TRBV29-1 CSVDVTNYGYTF TGCAGCGTTGACGTGACAAACTATGGCTACACCTTC
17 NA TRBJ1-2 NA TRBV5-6 CASSLARGSDYVRGYTF TGTGCCAGCAGCTTGGCCCGGGGGTCAGATTATGTTCGTGGCTACACCTTC
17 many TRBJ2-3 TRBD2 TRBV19 CASSALGLAGSTDTQYF TGTGCCAGTAGCGCACTAGGACTAGCGGGGAGCACAGATACGCAGTATTTT
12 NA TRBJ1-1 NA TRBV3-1 CASSQRGVEAFF TGTGCCAGCAGCCAACGGGGCGTAGAAGCTTTCTTT
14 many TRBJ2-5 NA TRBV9 CASSVAQSKETQYF TGTGCCAGCAGCGTAGCTCAGTCGAAAGAGACCCAGTACTTC
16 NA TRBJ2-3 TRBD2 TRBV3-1 CASSQNGGISTDTWYF TGTGCCAGCAGCCAAAACGGGGGGATTAGCACAGATACGTGGTATTTT
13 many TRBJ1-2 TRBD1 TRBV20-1 CSADQQGASGYTF TGCAGTGCCGACCAACAGGGGGCGTCTGGCTACACCTTC
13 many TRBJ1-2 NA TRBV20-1 CSAGAGANYGYTF TGCAGTGCCGGGGCAGGAGCTAACTATGGCTACACCTTC
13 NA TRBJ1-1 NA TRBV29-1 CSVEDGGATEAFF TGCAGCGTTGAAGACGGGGGGGCCACTGAAGCTTTCTTT
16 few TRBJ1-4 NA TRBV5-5 CASSLHRAKTNEKLFF TGTGCCAGCAGCTTACACAGGGCTAAAACTAATGAAAAACTGTTTTTT
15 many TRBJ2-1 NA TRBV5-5 CASSLAPDSYNEQFF TGTGCCAGCAGCTTGGCCCCTGACTCGTACAATGAGCAGTTCTTC
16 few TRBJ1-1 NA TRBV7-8 CASSLADLGVSTEAFF TGTGCCAGCAGCTTAGCTGACTTGGGGGTTAGCACTGAAGCTTTCTTT
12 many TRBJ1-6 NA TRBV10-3 CAISVGDSPLHF TGTGCCATCAGTGTGGGGGATTCACCCCTCCACTTT
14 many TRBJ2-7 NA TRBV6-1 CASSGHREVYEQYF TGTGCCAGCAGTGGACACAGGGAGGTCTACGAGCAGTACTTC
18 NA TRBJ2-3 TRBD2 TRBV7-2 CASSLVGLLAGVADTQYF TGTGCCAGCAGCCTCGTGGGGTTACTAGCGGGGGTGGCAGATACGCAGTATTTT
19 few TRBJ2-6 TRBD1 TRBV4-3 CASSRSDPGTASGANVLTF TGCGCCAGCAGCAGATCAGATCCCGGGACAGCCTCTGGGGCCAACGTCCTGACTTTC
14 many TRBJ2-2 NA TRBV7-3 CASSPNANTGELFF TGTGCCAGCAGCCCAAACGCGAACACCGGGGAGCTGTTTTTT
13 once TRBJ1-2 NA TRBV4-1 CASSQVEADGYTF TGCGCCAGCAGCCAAGTAGAGGCGGATGGCTACACCTTC
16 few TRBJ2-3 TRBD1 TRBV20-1 CSASPGTGGRTDTQYF TGCAGTGCTAGCCCCGGGACAGGGGGCCGCACAGATACGCAGTATTTT
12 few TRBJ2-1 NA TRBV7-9 CASSYRADGQFF TGTGCCAGCAGCTACCGGGCGGACGGGCAGTTCTTC
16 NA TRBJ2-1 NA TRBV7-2 CASSLGSGGFSNEQFF TGTGCCAGCAGCTTAGGATCTGGGGGGTTTTCCAATGAGCAGTTCTTC
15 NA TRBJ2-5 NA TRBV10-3 CAIRPGQPDQETQYF TGTGCCATCAGACCAGGACAGCCAGACCAAGAGACCCAGTACTTC
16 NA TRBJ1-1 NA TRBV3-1 CASSQQLRGGEWRAFF TGTGCCAGCAGCCAACAGCTCCGTGGAGGGGAGTGGCGAGCTTTCTTT
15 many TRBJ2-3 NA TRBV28 CASSLTGSRTDTQYF TGTGCCAGCAGTTTAACAGGGTCTCGCACAGATACGCAGTATTTT
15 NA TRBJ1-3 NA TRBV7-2 CASSPTTVSGNTIYF TGTGCCAGCAGCCCAACGACAGTATCGGGAAACACCATATATTTT
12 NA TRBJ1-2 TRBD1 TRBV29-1 CSVGDRGPGYTF TGCAGCGTTGGTGACAGGGGGCCTGGCTACACCTTC
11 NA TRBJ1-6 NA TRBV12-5 CASGFSSPLHF TGTGCTAGTGGTTTCAGCTCACCCCTCCACTTT
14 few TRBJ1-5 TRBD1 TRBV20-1 CSAPDRGWSQPQHF TGCAGTGCTCCCGACAGGGGCTGGAGTCAGCCCCAGCATTTT
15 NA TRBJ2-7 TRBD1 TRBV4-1 CVSSLGGQGAGEQYF TGCGTCAGCAGCCTCGGGGGACAGGGGGCTGGCGAGCAGTACTTC
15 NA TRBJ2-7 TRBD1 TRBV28 CASSPGTGWTYEQYF TGTGCCAGCAGTCCCGGGACAGGGTGGACCTACGAGCAGTACTTC
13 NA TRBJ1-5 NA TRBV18 CASSPGYDQPQHF TGTGCCAGCTCACCAGGGTATGATCAGCCCCAGCATTTT
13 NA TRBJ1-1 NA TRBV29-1 CSADGLGNTEAFF TGCAGCGCTGACGGACTCGGGAACACTGAAGCTTTCTTT
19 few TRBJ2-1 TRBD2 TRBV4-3 CASSQDRRLAGLVYNEQFF TGCGCCAGCAGCCAAGATCGGAGACTAGCGGGTCTCGTGTACAATGAGCAGTTCTTC
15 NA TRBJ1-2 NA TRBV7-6 CASSLNPGLNYGYTF TGTGCCAGCAGCTTAAACCCGGGACTGAACTATGGCTACACCTTC
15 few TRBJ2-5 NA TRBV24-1 CATSDYSASGETQYF TGTGCCACCAGTGATTACAGCGCGAGTGGCGAGACCCAGTACTTC
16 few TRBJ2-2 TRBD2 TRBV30 CARSYGLAGVTGELFF TGTGCCAGGAGTTATGGGCTAGCGGGAGTTACCGGGGAGCTGTTTTTT
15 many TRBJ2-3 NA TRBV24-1 CATSVAGPSTDTQYF TGTGCCACCAGTGTGGCAGGGCCTAGCACAGATACGCAGTATTTT
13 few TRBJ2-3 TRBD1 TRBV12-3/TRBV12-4 CASLRDRADTQYF TGTGCCAGCCTACGGGACAGGGCAGATACGCAGTATTTT
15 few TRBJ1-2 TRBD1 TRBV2 CASRDRLLRLYGYTF TGTGCCAGCCGGGACAGACTTTTGAGATTATATGGCTACACCTTC
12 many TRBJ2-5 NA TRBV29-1 CSSQDPQETQYF TGCAGCAGTCAGGACCCTCAAGAGACCCAGTACTTC
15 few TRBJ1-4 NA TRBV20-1 CSARSSGATNEKLFF TGCAGTGCTAGATCCTCGGGGGCAACTAATGAAAAACTGTTTTTT
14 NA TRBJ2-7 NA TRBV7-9 CASSSPAGHYEQYF TGTGCCAGCAGCTCCCCGGCAGGGCACTACGAGCAGTACTTC
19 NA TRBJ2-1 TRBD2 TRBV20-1 CSARDHWASGRATHNEQFF TGCAGTGCTAGAGATCATTGGGCTAGCGGGAGGGCCACCCACAATGAGCAGTTCTTC
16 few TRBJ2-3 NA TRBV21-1 CASSKRDGNSTDTQYF TGTGCCAGCAGCAAACGCGACGGAAATAGCACAGATACGCAGTATTTT
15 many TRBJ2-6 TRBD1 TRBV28 CASSRDSSGANVLTF TGTGCCAGTTCCCGGGACAGCTCTGGGGCCAACGTCCTGACTTTC
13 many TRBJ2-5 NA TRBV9 CASSYYVDETQYF TGTGCCAGCAGTTATTATGTCGACGAGACCCAGTACTTC
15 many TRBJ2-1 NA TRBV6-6 CASASPQGGRDEQFF TGTGCCAGCGCCTCACCTCAGGGGGGGAGAGATGAGCAGTTCTTC
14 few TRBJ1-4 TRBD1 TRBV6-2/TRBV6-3 CASSPGQENEKLFF TGTGCCAGCAGCCCGGGACAGGAAAATGAAAAACTGTTTTTT
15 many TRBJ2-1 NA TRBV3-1 CASSQGGNRYNEQFF TGTGCCAGCAGCCAAGGGGGGAACAGGTACAATGAGCAGTTCTTC
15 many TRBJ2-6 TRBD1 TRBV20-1 CSARTGGANANVLTF TGCAGTGCTCGGACAGGGGGCGCGAACGCCAACGTCCTGACTTTC